This TCR beta chain was recovered during a study of T cell responses to AZD1222 COVID-19 vaccine. Study details: Second-dose timings of about 4 or about 12 weeks were pooled. Study-wide results and caveats: There were mostly white British donors and more females than males, and clonal diversity was possibly underestimated.

Between the trimmed V and J ends, which lost 4 bases and 6 bases, there was a span of 18 bases. Germline V gene data show CDR1 as SGHVS and CDR2 as FQNEAQ. This CDR3 spans 15 amino acids. This clone was counted between two and nine times. What it binds is unknown. Repertoires were generated with immunoSEQ multiplex PCR, while TCRdb's copy carries only in-frame clones and drops some. The data contain roughly 79,000 clones, roughly 80% of them seen just once; the ten biggest clones take up roughly 21%. This rearrangement joins TRBV7-8 to TRBJ2-5; tentative D call: TRBD1 (6 bases). Sequenced here: peripheral blood, sampled on day 0 of AZD1222 vaccination. The sequence came from an adult in good health. Here the CDR3 reads CASSSGQTFLKTQYF. CDR3 in DNA: TGTGCCAGCAGCTCAGGACAGACCTTTTTGAAGACCCAGTACTTC.